This entry concerns a single TCR beta chain. The data originate from a study of cytotoxic CD8 clonotypes in ibrutinib-treated CLL. This CDR3 spans 13 amino acids. Germline CDR1 is MNHNS and CDR2 is SASEGT. Trimming left V 0 bases short and J 2 bases short, with 4 bases between. The assay was immunoSEQ multiplex PCR, and TCRdb's table has in-frame clones only and misses some. The table shows some 310,000 clones, with just under 80% occurring only once. This chain connects TRBV6-1 to TRBJ1-2, with no clear D. The source of this sequence is a human donor with chronic lymphocytic leukemia. Sequenced here: PBMCs, sampled before ibrutinib treatment. The CDR3 bases are TGTGCCAGCAGTGAAGCAGGGAACTATGGCTACACCTTC. Protein sequence: CASSEAGNYGYTF.